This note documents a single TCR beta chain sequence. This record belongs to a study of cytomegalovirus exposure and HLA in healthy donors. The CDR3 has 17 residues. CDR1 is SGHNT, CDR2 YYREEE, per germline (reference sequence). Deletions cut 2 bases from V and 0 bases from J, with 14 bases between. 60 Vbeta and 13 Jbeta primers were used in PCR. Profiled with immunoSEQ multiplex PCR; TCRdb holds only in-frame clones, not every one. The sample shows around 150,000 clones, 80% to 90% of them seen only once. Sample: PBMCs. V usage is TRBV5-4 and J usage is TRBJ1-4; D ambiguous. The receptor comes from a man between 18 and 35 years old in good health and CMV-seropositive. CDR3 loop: CASSFAPLEATNEKLFF. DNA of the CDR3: TGTGCCAGCAGCTTCGCCCCTCTGGAGGCAACTAATGAAAAACTGTTTTTT.